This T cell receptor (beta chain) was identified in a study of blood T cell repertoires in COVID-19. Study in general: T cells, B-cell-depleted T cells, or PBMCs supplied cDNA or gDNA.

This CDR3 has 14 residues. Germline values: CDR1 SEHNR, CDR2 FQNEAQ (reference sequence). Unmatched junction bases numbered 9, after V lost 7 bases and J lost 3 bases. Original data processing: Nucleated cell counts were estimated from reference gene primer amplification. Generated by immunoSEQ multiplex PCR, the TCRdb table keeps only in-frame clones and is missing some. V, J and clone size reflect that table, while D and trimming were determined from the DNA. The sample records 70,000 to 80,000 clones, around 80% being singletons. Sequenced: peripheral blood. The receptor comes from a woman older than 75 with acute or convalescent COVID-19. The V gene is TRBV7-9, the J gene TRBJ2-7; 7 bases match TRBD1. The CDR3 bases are TGTGCCAGCACCTCCGCGGCAGGGGGCTACGAGCAGTACTTC. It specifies CASTSAAGGYEQYF.